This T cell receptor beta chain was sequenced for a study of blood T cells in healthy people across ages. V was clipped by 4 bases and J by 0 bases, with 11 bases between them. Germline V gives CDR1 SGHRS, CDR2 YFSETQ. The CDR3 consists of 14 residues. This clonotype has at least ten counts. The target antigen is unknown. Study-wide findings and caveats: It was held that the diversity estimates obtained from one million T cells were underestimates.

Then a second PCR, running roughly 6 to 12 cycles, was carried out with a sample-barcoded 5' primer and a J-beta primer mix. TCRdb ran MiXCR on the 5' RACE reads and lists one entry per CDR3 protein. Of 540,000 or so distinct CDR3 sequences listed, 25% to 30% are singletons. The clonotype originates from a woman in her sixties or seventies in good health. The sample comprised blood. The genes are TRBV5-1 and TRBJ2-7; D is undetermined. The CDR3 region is CASSESVSSYEQYF. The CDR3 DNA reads TGCGCCAGCAGCGAGTCAGTTAGCTCCTACGAGCAGTACTTC. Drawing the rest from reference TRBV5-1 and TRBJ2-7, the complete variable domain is KAGVTQTPRYLIKTRGQQVTLSCSPISGHRSVSWYQQTPGQGLQFLFEYFSETQRNKGNFPGRFSGRQFSNSRSEMNVSTLELGDSALYLCASSESVSSYEQYFGPGTRLTVT.